This entry describes one TCR beta chain. Enrolled during active infection, Seattle patients were then followed longitudinally. Trimming cost V 4 bases and J 0 bases; bases outside gene matches: 3. Germline CDR1 SGDLS, CDR2 YYNGEE. This CDR3 is built from 15 residues. The data stem from a study of blood T cell repertoires in COVID-19. Here immunoSEQ multiplex PCR was the method, and the copy in TCRdb shows in-frame clones only, minus some. The table shows more than 200,000 clones, with 85% to 90% occurring only once. The V and J genes are TRBV9 and TRBJ2-4, with 8 positions matching TRBD1. This receptor was taken from a man aged 50-60 years with COVID-19, enrolled during active disease. Sample: peripheral blood. The CDR3 is CASSPGQGAKNIQYF. The CDR3 DNA sequence: TGTGCCAGCAGCCCTGGACAGGGAGCCAAAAACATTCAGTACTTC.